A single sample is the source of the 18 T cell receptor beta chains below, sequenced in a study of T-cell memory formation after mild COVID-19. TCRdb used MiXCR to reprocess the 5' RACE reads, holding one entry per CDR3 protein. The sample records 450,000 or so distinct CDR3 sequences, about 23% being singletons. Specimen: PBMCs or a T cell subset sorted from them (not recorded which). These receptors came from an adult woman who had mild COVID-19 (a few samples of this study predate the infection). Cell type and time point are not known.

The rearrangement links TRBV12-3 or TRBV12-4 to TRBJ2-7; 7 nucleotides agree with TRBD2. V dropped 2 bases and J dropped 2; count of bases not matched to a gene: 3. The CDR3 sequence is 14 residues long. CDR3 protein: CASSLREGPYEQYF. Here the CDR3 DNA reads TGTGCCAGCAGTTTAAGGGAGGGTCCCTACGAGCAGTACTTC.

The chain employs TRBV7-9 and TRBJ2-2; D perhaps matches TRBD2 (5 bases). The germline CDR1 and CDR2 sequences are SEHNR and FQNEAQ (reference sequence). The ends were cut back, 1 base at V and 4 bases at J, with 7 bases in the middle. The CDR3 totals 14 residues. The chain's CDR3 is CASSLVGITGELFF. The CDR3 DNA sequence: TGTGCCAGCAGCTTAGTCGGGATCACCGGGGAGCTGTTTTTT.

The V gene is TRBV20-1, the J gene TRBJ1-2; D call uncertain. V was clipped by 5 bases and J by 7 bases, with 11 bases between them. Germline CDR1 is DFQATT and CDR2 is SNEGSKA (reference sequence). This CDR3 comprises 11 residues. The CDR3 protein is CSASGPGGYTF. For the CDR3, the DNA is TGCAGTGCTTCCGGGCCTGGTGGCTACACCTTC.

This clonotype was recorded a few times. The rearrangement joins TRBV20-1 to TRBJ1-5, with 7 bases fitting TRBD1. V gave up 4 bases and J gave up 2 bases; unmatched junction bases: 8. CDR1 is DFQATT and CDR2 is SNEGSKA in the germline V gene (reference sequence). CDR3 size: 15 residues. The CDR3 DNA reads as TGCAGTGCTAAAATCTGGGACAGAGGCAATCAGCCCCAGCATTTT. Translating it yields CSAKIWDRGNQPQHF.

The chain couples TRBV12-3 or TRBV12-4 to TRBJ1-2; 10 positions match TRBD1. Trimming at V came to 3 bases and at J to 8 bases, leaving 6 bases not matched to a gene. This CDR3 spans 14 amino acids. Here the CDR3 DNA reads TGTGCCAGCAGTTTGACAGGGGGCCTTGACGGCTACACCTTC. Translating gives CASSLTGGLDGYTF.

The chain couples TRBV24-1 to TRBJ2-3; 10 bases are shared with TRBD2. Per germline, CDR1 KGHDR and CDR2 SFDVKD. This CDR3 has 18 amino acids. The junction had 6 bases not matched to a gene; V was cut back by 0 bases and J by 1 base. The CDR3 DNA sequence: TGTGCCACCAGTGATTTGAGGTCTAGCGGGGGCGGCACAGATACGCAGTATTTT. Protein product: CATSDLRSSGGGTDTQYF.

This clonotype came up a few times. The J gene is TRBJ2-1, the V gene TRBV5-1; D perhaps matches TRBD2 (6 bases). Germline V CDR1 and CDR2: SGHRS, YFSETQ. The CDR3 length is 14 residues. V lost 7 bases and J 0 bases, leaving 11 bases between the germline ends. The CDR3 nucleotides read TGCGCCAGCCGGGACTTCCGCTCCTACAATGAGCAGTTCTTC. Its protein is CASRDFRSYNEQFF. The full variable domain, in which reference TRBV5-1 and TRBJ2-1 provide the parts outside the CDR3, is KAGVTQTPRYLIKTRGQQVTLSCSPISGHRSVSWYQQTPGQGLQFLFEYFSETQRNKGNFPGRFSGRQFSNSRSEMNVSTLELGDSALYLCASRDFRSYNEQFFGPGTRLTVL.

This clonotype was seen a handful of times. The rearrangement uses TRBV19 and TRBJ1-5, with D perhaps matching TRBD1 (5 bases). The CDR3 runs to 13 residues. The germline gives CDR1 LNHDA, CDR2 SQIVND (reference sequence). V was clipped by 8 bases and J by 4 bases, with 12 bases between them. CDR3 sequence (DNA): TGTGCCAGTTATGGGACGTATAATCAGCCCCAGCATTTT. This sequence encodes CASYGTYNQPQHF.

This clonotype turned up a few times. This chain joins TRBV5-6 and TRBJ1-1, with D possibly being TRBD1 (5 bases). The CDR3 covers 11 residues. Germline V gives CDR1 SGHDT, CDR2 YYEEEE. With 6 bases removed from V and 3 bases from J, the gap between germline ends came to 6 bases. The CDR3 region is CASTGDTEAFF. The CDR3 DNA sequence: TGTGCCAGCACGGGGGACACTGAAGCTTTCTTT.

The chain combines TRBV7-6 with TRBJ2-1; 11 bases line up with TRBD1. Germline assignment: CDR1 SGHVS and CDR2 FNYEAQ. The CDR3 is 12 amino acids. V gave up 5 bases and J gave up 13 bases; unmatched junction bases: 4. The CDR3 DNA reads TGTGCCAGCAGCCTCGGGACAGGGGGACAGTTCTTC. Encoded protein: CASSLGTGGQFF.

This clonotype has more than one count but fewer than ten. The chain recombines TRBV5-1 with TRBJ2-3, with unresolved D. Per the germline V gene, CDR1 is SGHRS and CDR2 is YFSETQ. This CDR3 is 14 amino acids long. V lost 0 bases to trimming and J lost 2 bases, with 7 bases between them. The CDR3 region is CASSLGLLTDTQYF. In DNA, the CDR3 is TGCGCCAGCAGCTTGGGGCTACTCACAGATACGCAGTATTTT.

This clonotype was picked up a small number of times. The chain links TRBV5-1 to TRBJ2-1; 7 bases line up with TRBD2. V lost 0 bases and J lost 0; bases outside the gene matches: 3. Germline CDR1 reads SGHRS; CDR2 reads YFSETQ. The CDR3 length is 16 residues. CDR3 sequence: CASSLEPSGSYNEQFF. CDR3 coding DNA: TGCGCCAGCAGCTTGGAACCTAGCGGCTCCTACAATGAGCAGTTCTTC.

The sample holds many counts of this clonotype. J is TRBJ2-2 and V is TRBV24-1, with unresolved D. V dropped 4 bases and J dropped 0 bases, with 2 bases sitting between them. There are 13 residues in the CDR3. Per germline, CDR1 KGHDR and CDR2 SFDVKD. CDR3 in amino acids: CATSETNTGELFF. The CDR3 region has the DNA TGTGCCACCAGTGAGACGAACACCGGGGAGCTGTTTTTT.

The table lists this clonotype with a few counts. The chain couples TRBV4-3 to TRBJ2-1; 10 nucleotides match TRBD2. Germline CDR1 reads LGHNA; CDR2 reads YSLEER. V gave up 0 bases and J gave up 9 bases; unmatched junction bases: 5. This CDR3 is built from 15 residues. As DNA, the CDR3 is TGCGCCAGCAGCCAAGATCGGCTAGCGGGAGTTGAGCAGTTCTTC. Translating gives CASSQDRLAGVEQFF.

The rearrangement links TRBV6-5 to TRBJ1-2, with a tentative D call TRBD1 (5 bases). The CDR3 covers 16 residues. Germline V lookup: CDR1 MNHEY, CDR2 SVGAGI. V shed 6 bases and J shed 3 bases, with 20 bases lying between them. CDR3 DNA: TGTGCCAGCAGGGCAAGGACCGCCTCGGGGCACTATGGCTACACCTTC. Its translation is CASRARTASGHYGYTF.

The table lists this clonotype with a few counts. The chain has TRBV3-1 and TRBJ1-1, with 7 nucleotides matching TRBD1. This CDR3 is 17 amino acids long. Trimming at V came to 3 bases and at J to 5 bases, leaving 15 bases not matched to a gene. Looked up from germline, CDR1 is LGHDT and CDR2 is YNNKEL (reference sequence). CDR3 coding DNA: TGTGCCAGCAGCCAGTCTACATACAGGGGTATATGGACTGAAGCTTTCTTT. It encodes CASSQSTYRGIWTEAFF.

The CDR3 DNA follows: TGCAGCGTTGGGGACAGGGTTTGGGAGCAGTACTTC. This codes for CSVGDRVWEQYF. The V call is TRBV29-1, the J call TRBJ2-7; TRBD1 agrees at 9 bases. The CDR3 is 12 residues long. Germline CDR1 reads SQVTM; CDR2 reads ANQGSEA. V lost 4 bases, J lost 7 bases, and 5 bases stayed unmatched.

The rearrangement uses TRBV2 and TRBJ1-2; D call uncertain. Germline V CDR1 and CDR2: SNHLY, FYNNEI. This CDR3 is built from 14 residues. V dropped 3 bases and J dropped 8 bases, with 16 bases sitting between them. The CDR3 loop is CASSDGRLGRGYTF. The CDR3 DNA follows: TGTGCCAGCAGTGATGGCAGGTTGGGCCGCGGCTACACCTTC.